Shown below are 22 T cell receptor beta chains from a single sample sequenced in a study of shared clonotypes between healthy human individuals. Profiling relied on immunoSEQ multiplex PCR, and the TCRdb table lists in-frame clones only, not all of them. The repertoire has about 1 million clones, about 70% of them found once; the top ten carry about 1.5%. Sequenced sample: memory CD4+ T cells sorted from blood. Subset reported: CD45RA-negative fraction. The source of these receptors is a young man in good health.

V gene TRBV4-1 combines with J gene TRBJ2-3; TRBD1 agrees at 7 bases. Germline lookup yields CDR1 MGHRA and CDR2 YSYEKL. V dropped 4 bases and J dropped 4; count of bases not matched to a gene: 8. The CDR3 consists of 15 residues. The CDR3 nucleotides are TGCGCCAGCAGCCTAGACAGGGTGAAGTCAGATACGCAGTATTTT. This encodes CASSLDRVKSDTQYF.

The V gene is TRBV2, the J gene TRBJ2-3; unclear D gene. Germline CDR1 SNHLY, CDR2 FYNNEI. This CDR3 region has 13 residues. V dropped 3 bases and J dropped 10 bases, with 14 bases sitting between them. Written as DNA, the CDR3 is TGTGCCAGCAGTGACCGGCCTGCGACGTCGCAGTATTTT. Its protein is CASSDRPATSQYF. Filled out from reference TRBV2 and TRBJ2-3, the complete variable domain reads EPEVTQTPSHQVTQMGQEVILRCVPISNHLYFYWYRQILGQKVEFLVSFYNNEISEKSEIFDDQFSVERPDGSNFTLKIRSTKLEDSAMYFCASSDRPATSQYFGPGTRLTVL.

This clone was seen only once. Other DNA sequences in this sample translate to the same CDR3. V usage is TRBV2 and J usage is TRBJ2-3; 7 nucleotides line up with TRBD2. V shed 4 bases, J shed 2 bases, and the junction held 3 bases outside the gene matches. Germline loops: CDR1 SNHLY, CDR2 FYNNEI. This CDR3 is built from 14 residues. The CDR3 region is CASSGGLSTDTQYF. CDR3 in DNA: TGTGCCAGCAGTGGGGGACTATCCACAGATACGCAGTATTTT.

The chain couples TRBV5-4 to TRBJ2-7; D is perhaps TRBD2 (6 bases). CDR1 SGHNT and CDR2 YYREEE come from the germline V gene (reference sequence). CDR3 length equals 16 residues. Trimming took 4 bases from V and 7 from J, leaving 24 bases between them. The CDR3 nucleotides are TGTGCCAGCAGCCTGGGGGGAAGCTCCAAGAGGATGGAGCAGTACTTC. Translation gives CASSLGGSSKRMEQYF. Full variable domain (rest looked up from reference TRBV5-4 and TRBJ2-7): ETGVTQSPTHLIKTRGQQVTLRCSSQSGHNTVSWYQQALGQGPQFIFQYYREEENGRGNFPPRFSGLQFPNYSSELNVNALELDDSALYLCASSLGGSSKRMEQYFGPGTRLTVT.

This clone was found many times. V usage is TRBV5-1 and J usage is TRBJ1-2, with 8 bases matching TRBD1. Losses at the gene ends were 0 bases for V and 10 bases for J; bases not matched to a gene: 2. This CDR3 region has 12 residues. CDR1 SGHRS and CDR2 YFSETQ come from the germline V gene. CDR3 sequence (DNA): TGCGCCAGCAGCTTGGACAGGGGGGACTACACCTTC. Translating it yields CASSLDRGDYTF. The full variable domain, in which reference TRBV5-1 and TRBJ1-2 provide the parts outside the CDR3, is KAGVTQTPRYLIKTRGQQVTLSCSPISGHRSVSWYQQTPGQGLQFLFEYFSETQRNKGNFPGRFSGRQFSNSRSEMNVSTLELGDSALYLCASSLDRGDYTFGSGTRLTVV.

The V gene is TRBV5-1, the J gene TRBJ2-7, with 9 nucleotides matching TRBD2. Germline assignment: CDR1 SGHRS and CDR2 YFSETQ. CDR3 length: 16 amino acids. Trimming at V came to 4 bases and at J to 4 bases, leaving 12 bases not matched to a gene. CDR3 nucleotides: TGCGCCAGCAGCCCTGAGGGCGGGGGGGGATCGTACGAGCAGTACTTC. It yields the protein CASSPEGGGGSYEQYF.

The V and J genes are TRBV2 and TRBJ1-5; TRBD1 aligns across 7 bases. The ends lost 7 bases at V and 1 base at J; junction bases unmatched: 7. This CDR3 is built from 15 residues. Germline loops: CDR1 SNHLY, CDR2 FYNNEI. In DNA, the CDR3 is TGTGCCAGCAAGAGGGAGGGGGCGAGCAATCAGCCCCAGCATTTT. Protein product: CASKREGASNQPQHF.

The rearrangement uses TRBV29-1 and TRBJ2-5; 11 nucleotides agree with TRBD1. Germline values: CDR1 SQVTM, CDR2 ANQGSEA. J gave up 6 bases and V 7 bases, and 4 bases lay outside the gene matches. The CDR3 covers 12 residues. This chain's CDR3 is CSAGQGVKTQYF. CDR3 coding DNA: TGCAGCGCGGGACAGGGGGTAAAGACCCAGTACTTC.

This clone was seen just once. The chain carries TRBV7-9 and TRBJ1-1; no clear D. The germline CDR1 and CDR2 sequences are SEHNR and FQNEAQ (reference sequence). The CDR3 is made up of 13 amino acids. The V end lost 8 bases, the J end lost 1 base, and 11 bases lay between the germline ends. This chain's CDR3 is CASGSQANTEAFF. In DNA form, the CDR3 reads TGTGCCAGCGGAAGCCAGGCGAACACTGAAGCTTTCTTT.

In this sample, this clone turned up a few times. V and J are TRBV28 and TRBJ1-2, with D unclear. Germline CDR1 reads MDHEN; CDR2 reads SYDVKM. V dropped 8 bases and J dropped 2 bases, with 9 bases sitting between them. This CDR3 contains 12 residues. The DNA for the CDR3 is TGTGCCAGCGGGCATTTGAACTATGGCTACACCTTC. This sequence encodes CASGHLNYGYTF.

This rearrangement joins TRBV5-8 to TRBJ1-1; the D is unclear. CDR3 length: 13 residues. The V end lost 8 bases, the J end lost 1 base, and 12 bases lay between the germline ends. Germline assignment: CDR1 SGHTS and CDR2 YDEGEE. CDR3 nucleotide sequence: TGTGCCAGATCTAGGAAAGCGAACACTGAAGCTTTCTTT. Translating it yields CARSRKANTEAFF. The full variable domain, rest sourced from reference TRBV5-8 and TRBJ1-1, is EAGVTQSPTHLIKTRGQQATLRCSPISGHTSVYWYQQALGLGLQFLLWYDEGEERNRGNFPPRFSGRQFPNYSSELNVNALELEDSALYLCARSRKANTEAFFGQGTRLTVV.

In this sample, this clone turned up a few times. This chain uses TRBV10-2 with TRBJ1-1, with D unresolved. CDR1 and CDR2 (germline): WSHSY, SAAADI. The CDR3 covers 12 residues. The V gene lost 4 bases and the J gene lost 7 bases, with 10 bases spanning the gap. CDR3 in DNA: TGCGCCAGCAGTGTGACCGAAATTGAAGCTTTCTTT. This translates into CASSVTEIEAFF.

Comment on this clone: Germline is not matched at one junction end, which may reflect a read error. The chain links TRBV11-2 to TRBJ2-7; weak D call: TRBD2 (6 bases). Germline V gene data show CDR1 as SGHAT and CDR2 as FQNNGV. This CDR3 spans 11 amino acids. The CDR3 bases are TGTGCCAGCAGCTTAGTCCGGGAGATCCACTTC. It yields the protein CASSLVREIHF.

This chain uses TRBV19 with TRBJ2-7; a weak D match, TRBD2 (6 bases). Germline assignment: CDR1 LNHDA and CDR2 SQIVND (reference sequence). Trimming stripped 5 bases from V and 4 bases from J, with 12 bases between. The CDR3 is 13 residues long. The CDR3 here is CASSVGTDYEQYF. CDR3 bases: TGTGCCAGTAGTGTGGGGACTGATTACGAGCAGTACTTC. Full variable domain (rest looked up from reference TRBV19 and TRBJ2-7): DGGITQSPKYLFRKEGQNVTLSCEQNLNHDAMYWYRQDPGQGLRLIYYSQIVNDFQKGDIAEGYSVSREKKESFPLTVTSAQKNPTAFYLCASSVGTDYEQYFGPGTRLTVT.

V usage is TRBV28 and J usage is TRBJ1-2, with D maybe TRBD1 (5 bases). Germline assignment: CDR1 MDHEN and CDR2 SYDVKM. V lost 5 bases and J lost 6, with 13 bases in between. CDR3 length: 13 amino acids. CDR3 in DNA: TGTGCCAGCAGTGGGGGTGCGGGGGATGGCTACACCTTC. Its protein product is CASSGGAGDGYTF.

This clone appeared a few times. The chain carries TRBV5-5 and TRBJ2-7, with 11 positions matching TRBD2. In germline, CDR1 is SGHKS, CDR2 YYEKEE (reference sequence). V was pared by 0 bases and J by 2 bases, with 10 bases of the junction left unmatched. This CDR3 is built from 18 residues. CDR3 region: CASSLASGGNIPPYEQYF. DNA of the CDR3: TGTGCCAGCAGCTTGGCTAGCGGGGGGAATATCCCACCCTACGAGCAGTACTTC.

The chain combines TRBV7-9 with TRBJ2-7, with unresolved D. The germline V and J ends were trimmed by 1 base and 1 base, with 20 bases remaining between them. Germline CDR1 and CDR2: SEHNR and FQNEAQ (reference sequence). The CDR3 is 18 residues long. For the CDR3, the DNA is TGTGCCAGCAGCTTAGTGGTTAGTCCGTCGAGCCTTTCCTACGAGCAGTACTTC. Amino acids: CASSLVVSPSSLSYEQYF.

The rearrangement joins TRBV28 to TRBJ2-5; D assignment may be TRBD1 or TRBD2 (6 bases each). This CDR3 is built from 15 residues. The ends were cut back, 5 bases at V and 4 bases at J, with 17 bases in the middle. From germline, CDR1 is MDHEN and CDR2 SYDVKM. The CDR3 bases are TGTGCCAGCAGTCCCGGGGGCAGGGGAAGAGAGACCCAGTACTTC. Protein sequence: CASSPGGRGRETQYF.

Worth noting for this clone: Distinct nucleotide sequences in the sample also encode this CDR3. The chain combines TRBV5-1 with TRBJ1-6; 9 bases line up with TRBD1. The CDR3 runs to 14 residues. Losses at the gene ends were 3 bases for V and 13 bases for J; bases not matched to a gene: 8. Germline CDR1 and CDR2: SGHRS and YFSETQ. The CDR3 is CASSSQGAGSPLHF. DNA of the CDR3: TGCGCCAGCAGCTCACAGGGGGCTGGGTCTCCCCTCCACTTT.

V usage is TRBV10-2 and J usage is TRBJ1-5, with 8 nucleotides matching TRBD1. V was clipped by 1 base and J by 4 bases; unmatched bases: 3. Germline lookup yields CDR1 WSHSY and CDR2 SAAADI. The CDR3 is made up of 15 amino acids. CDR3 amino acids: CASSELGTGNQPQHF. The CDR3 DNA follows: TGCGCCAGCAGTGAGTTGGGGACAGGAAATCAGCCCCAGCATTTT.

This rearrangement joins TRBV6-1 to TRBJ2-1, with D possibly being TRBD2 (5 bases). V lost 8 bases, J lost 4 bases, and 12 bases lay in between. This CDR3 has 13 residues. Germline CDR1 and CDR2: MNHNS and SASEGT. The CDR3 protein is CASGSGSYNEQFF. The CDR3 coding sequence is TGTGCCAGCGGGTCGGGGTCTTACAATGAGCAGTTCTTC.

The chain joins TRBV6-1 to TRBJ2-2; D assignment may be TRBD1 or TRBD2 (5 bases each). From germline, CDR1 is MNHNS and CDR2 SASEGT. V was pared by 4 bases and J by 2 bases, with 14 bases between. The CDR3 extends over 16 amino acids. DNA of the CDR3: TGTGCCAGCAGTGGGGCTTGGGGGAGTAACACCGGGGAGCTGTTTTTT. This translates into CASSGAWGSNTGELFF.